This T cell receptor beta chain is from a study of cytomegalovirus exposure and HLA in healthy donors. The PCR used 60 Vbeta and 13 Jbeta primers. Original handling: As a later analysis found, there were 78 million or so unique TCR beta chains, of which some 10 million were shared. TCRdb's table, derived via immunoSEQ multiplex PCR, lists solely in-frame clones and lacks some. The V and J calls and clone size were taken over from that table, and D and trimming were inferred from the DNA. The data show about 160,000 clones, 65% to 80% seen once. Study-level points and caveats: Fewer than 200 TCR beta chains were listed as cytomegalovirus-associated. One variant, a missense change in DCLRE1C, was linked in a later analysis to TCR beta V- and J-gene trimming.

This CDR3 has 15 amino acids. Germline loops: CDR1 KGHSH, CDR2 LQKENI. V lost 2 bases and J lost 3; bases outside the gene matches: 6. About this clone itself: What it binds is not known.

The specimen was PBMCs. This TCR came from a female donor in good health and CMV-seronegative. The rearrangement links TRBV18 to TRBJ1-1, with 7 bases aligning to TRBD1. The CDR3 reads CASSPKRQGDTEAFF. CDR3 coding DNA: TGTGCCAGCTCACCAAAACGACAGGGAGACACTGAAGCTTTCTTT.